This T cell receptor (beta chain) was found in a study of graft-versus-host responses after intestinal transplantation. TCRdb's table, derived via immunoSEQ multiplex PCR, lists solely in-frame clones and lacks some. The table has tens of thousands of clones, roughly 90% seen once. Worth noting for this clone: Its antigen is as yet unknown.

Between the trimmed V and J ends, which lost 0 bases and 3 bases, there was a span of 15 bases. The CDR3 has 16 amino acids. Germline V gene sequence: CDR1 SGHRS, CDR2 YFSETQ. The clonotype comes from a human donor who received an intestinal transplant. The source material was unstimulated CD8+ T cells sorted from spleen or lymph node cells, sampled before intestinal transplant. J is TRBJ1-1 and V is TRBV5-1; D not certain. The CDR3 sequence: CASSLEHRREYTEAFF. Written as DNA, the CDR3 is TGCGCCAGCAGCTTGGAACATCGCCGGGAGTACACTGAAGCTTTCTTT.